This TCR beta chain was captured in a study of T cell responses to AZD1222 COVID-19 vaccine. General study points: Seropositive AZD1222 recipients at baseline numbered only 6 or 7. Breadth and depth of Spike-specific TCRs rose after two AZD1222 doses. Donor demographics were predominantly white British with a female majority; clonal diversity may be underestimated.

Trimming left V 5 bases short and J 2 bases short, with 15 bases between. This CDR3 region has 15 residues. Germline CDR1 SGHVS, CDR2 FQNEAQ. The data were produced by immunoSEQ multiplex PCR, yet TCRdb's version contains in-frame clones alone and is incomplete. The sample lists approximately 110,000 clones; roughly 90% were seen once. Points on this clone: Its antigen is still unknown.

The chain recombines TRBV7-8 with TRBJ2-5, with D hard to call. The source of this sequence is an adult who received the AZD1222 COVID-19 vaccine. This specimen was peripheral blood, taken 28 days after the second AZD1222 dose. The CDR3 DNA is TGTGCCAGCAGCCATAAAAGGGAAATGCAAGAGACCCAGTACTTC. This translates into CASSHKREMQETQYF.